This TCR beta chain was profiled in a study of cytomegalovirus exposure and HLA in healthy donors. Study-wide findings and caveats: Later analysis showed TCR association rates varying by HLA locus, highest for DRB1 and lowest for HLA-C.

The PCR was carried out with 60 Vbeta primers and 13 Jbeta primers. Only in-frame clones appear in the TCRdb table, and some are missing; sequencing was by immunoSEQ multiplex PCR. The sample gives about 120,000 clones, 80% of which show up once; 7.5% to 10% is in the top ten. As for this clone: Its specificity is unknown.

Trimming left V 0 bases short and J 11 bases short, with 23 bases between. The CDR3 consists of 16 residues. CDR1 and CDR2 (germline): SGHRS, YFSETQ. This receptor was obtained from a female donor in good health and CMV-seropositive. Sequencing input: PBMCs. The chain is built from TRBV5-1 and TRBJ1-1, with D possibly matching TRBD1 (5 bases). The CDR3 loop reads CASSLGVDAGLEAAFF. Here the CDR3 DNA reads TGCGCCAGCAGCTTGGGGGTGGACGCGGGACTTGAAGCGGCTTTCTTT.